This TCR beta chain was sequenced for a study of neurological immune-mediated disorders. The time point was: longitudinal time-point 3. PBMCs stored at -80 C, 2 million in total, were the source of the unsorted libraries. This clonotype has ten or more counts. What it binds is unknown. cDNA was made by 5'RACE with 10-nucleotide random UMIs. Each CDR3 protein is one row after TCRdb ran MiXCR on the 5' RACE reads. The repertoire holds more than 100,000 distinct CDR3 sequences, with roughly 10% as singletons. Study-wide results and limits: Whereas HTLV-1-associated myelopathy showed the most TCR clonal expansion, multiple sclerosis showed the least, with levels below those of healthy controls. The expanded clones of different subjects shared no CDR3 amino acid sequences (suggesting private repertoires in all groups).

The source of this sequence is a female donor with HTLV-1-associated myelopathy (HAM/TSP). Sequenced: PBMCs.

The chain's CDR3 is CASSDRRESDTQYF. Here the CDR3 DNA reads TGTGCCAGCAGTGACAGGCGGGAATCAGATACGCAGTATTTT. This chain joins TRBV6-4 and TRBJ2-3, with D tentatively TRBD2 (6 bases). The CDR3 is made up of 14 amino acids. CDR1 and CDR2 (germline): MRHNA, SNTAGT. Trimming stripped 2 bases from V and 4 bases from J, with 10 bases between.